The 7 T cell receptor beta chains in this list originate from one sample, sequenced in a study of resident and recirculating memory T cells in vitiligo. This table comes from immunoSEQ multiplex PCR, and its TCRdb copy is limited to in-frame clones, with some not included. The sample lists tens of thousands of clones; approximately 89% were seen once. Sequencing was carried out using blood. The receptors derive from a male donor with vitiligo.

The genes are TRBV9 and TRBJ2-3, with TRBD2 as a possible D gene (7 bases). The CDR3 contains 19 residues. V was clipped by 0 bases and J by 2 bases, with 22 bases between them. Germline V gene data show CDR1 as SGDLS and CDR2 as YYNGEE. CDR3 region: CASSVGDGGAGDFTDTQYF. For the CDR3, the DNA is TGTGCCAGCAGCGTAGGTGATGGGGGGGCAGGGGACTTCACAGATACGCAGTATTTT.

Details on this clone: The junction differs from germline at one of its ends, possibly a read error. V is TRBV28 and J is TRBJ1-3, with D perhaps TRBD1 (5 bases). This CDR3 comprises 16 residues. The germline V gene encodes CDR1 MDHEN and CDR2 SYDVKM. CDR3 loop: CASSLLPRGSGNTIYF. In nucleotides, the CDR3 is TGTGCCAGCAGCTTATTGCCCCGGGGGAGCGGAAACACCATATATTTT.

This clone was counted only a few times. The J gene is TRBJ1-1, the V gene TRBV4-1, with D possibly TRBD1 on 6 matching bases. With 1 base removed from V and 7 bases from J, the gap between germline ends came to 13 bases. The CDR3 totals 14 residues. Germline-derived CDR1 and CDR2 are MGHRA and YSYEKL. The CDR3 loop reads CASSQGGGVYEAFF. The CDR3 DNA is TGCGCCAGCAGCCAAGGAGGGGGTGTATATGAAGCTTTCTTT.

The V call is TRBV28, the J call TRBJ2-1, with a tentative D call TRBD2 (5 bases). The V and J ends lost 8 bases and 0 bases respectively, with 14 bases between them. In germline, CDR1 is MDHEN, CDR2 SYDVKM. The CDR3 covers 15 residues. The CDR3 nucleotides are TGTGCCAGCCTCCTAGTTCGGGGCTCCTACAATGAGCAGTTCTTC. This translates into CASLLVRGSYNEQFF.

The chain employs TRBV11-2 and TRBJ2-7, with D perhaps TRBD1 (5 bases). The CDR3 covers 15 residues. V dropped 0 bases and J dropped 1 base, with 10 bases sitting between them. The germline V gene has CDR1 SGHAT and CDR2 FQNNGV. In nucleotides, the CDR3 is TGTGCCAGCAGCTTAGATTGGAAGGGGTCCTACGAGCAGTACTTC. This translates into CASSLDWKGSYEQYF.

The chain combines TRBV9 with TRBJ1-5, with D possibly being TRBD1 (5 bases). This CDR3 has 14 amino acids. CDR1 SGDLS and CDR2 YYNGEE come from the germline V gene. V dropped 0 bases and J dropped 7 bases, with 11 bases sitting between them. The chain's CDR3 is CASSVGQPGQPQHF. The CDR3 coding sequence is TGTGCCAGCAGCGTAGGCCAGCCAGGGCAGCCCCAGCATTTT.

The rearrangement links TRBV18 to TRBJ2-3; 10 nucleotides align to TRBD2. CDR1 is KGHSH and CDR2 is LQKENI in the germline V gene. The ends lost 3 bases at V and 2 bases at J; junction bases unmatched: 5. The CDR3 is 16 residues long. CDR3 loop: CASSPASGGNTDTQYF. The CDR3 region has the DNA TGTGCCAGCTCACCCGCTAGCGGGGGTAACACAGATACGCAGTATTTT.